The 4 T cell receptor beta chains reported below all come from one sample, sequenced in a study of cytomegalovirus exposure and HLA in healthy donors. Both 60 Vbeta primers and 13 Jbeta primers went into the PCR. The repertoire was sequenced with immunoSEQ multiplex PCR; TCRdb's copy has only in-frame clones and lacks some. The table records some 160,000 clones, approximately 81% of them present only once. Specimen: PBMCs. The receptors come from a man between 18 and 35 years old in good health and CMV-seronegative.

This chain uses TRBV28 with TRBJ2-7; tentative D call: TRBD1 (6 bases). The CDR3 is 14 residues long. Germline values: CDR1 MDHEN, CDR2 SYDVKM. Trimming cost V 2 bases and J 2 bases, with 10 bases left between them. DNA for the CDR3: TGTGCCAGCAGTTTAGCCAACAGGGCCTACGAGCAGTACTTC. Residues: CASSLANRAYEQYF.

The chain couples TRBV10-3 to TRBJ2-7; TRBD2 aligns across 11 bases. The CDR3 has 13 amino acids. V lost 4 bases and J lost 6; bases outside the gene matches: 2. Germline V lookup: CDR1 ENHRY, CDR2 SYGVKD. The CDR3 sequence: CAISGLAGSEQYF. CDR3 sequence (DNA): TGTGCCATCAGTGGACTAGCGGGGAGCGAGCAGTACTTC.

In its sample, this clone was seen a few times. The V gene is TRBV21-1, the J gene TRBJ2-4; TRBD1 reflects the table's D call only, with no check against the DNA. TRBV21-1 is assigned pseudogene status. The CDR3 contains 14 residues. The CDR3 nucleotides read TGTGCCAGCAGGGGCAAGGAATCCAAAAACATTCAGTACTTC. Translated, it gives CASRGKESKNIQYF.

The chain combines TRBV5-6 with TRBJ1-2; D is unclear. The CDR3 extends over 11 amino acids. Trimming removed 4 bases from V and 8 bases from J, with 9 bases in between. The germline V gene has CDR1 SGHDT and CDR2 YYEEEE. This CDR3 is CASSRLRGYTF. The CDR3 DNA reads TGTGCCAGCAGCCGCCTCAGAGGCTACACCTTC. Based on the CDR3 plus reference TRBV5-6 and TRBJ1-2, the full variable domain is DAGVTQSPTHLIKTRGQQVTLRCSPKSGHDTVSWYQQALGQGPQFIFQYYEEEERQRGNFPDRFSGHQFPNYSSELNVNALLLGDSALYLCASSRLRGYTFGSGTRLTVV.